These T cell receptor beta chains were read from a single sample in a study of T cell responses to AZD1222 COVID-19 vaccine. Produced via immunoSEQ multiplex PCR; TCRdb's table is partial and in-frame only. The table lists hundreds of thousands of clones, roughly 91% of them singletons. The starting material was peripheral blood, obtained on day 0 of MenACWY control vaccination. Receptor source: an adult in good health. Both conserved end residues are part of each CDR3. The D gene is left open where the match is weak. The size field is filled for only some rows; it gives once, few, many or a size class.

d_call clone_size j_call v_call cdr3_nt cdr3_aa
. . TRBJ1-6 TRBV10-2 TGCGCCAGCAGTGAAGGGGGGACCATGGGGCATTCACCCCTCCACTTT CASSEGGTMGHSPLHF
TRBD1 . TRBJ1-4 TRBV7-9 TGTGCCAGCGGGGGACAGGGTGGGGAAAAACTGTTTTTT CASGGQGGEKLFF
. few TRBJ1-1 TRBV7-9 TGTGCCAGCAGCCTCGAGAGGGAAGCTTTCTTT CASSLEREAFF
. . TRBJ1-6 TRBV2 TGTGCCAGCAGTGAAATGCAGTTTCCCAATTCACCCCTCCACTTT CASSEMQFPNSPLHF
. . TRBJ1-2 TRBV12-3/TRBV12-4 TGTGCCAGCAGTCTAGGACAGGGCTACACCTTC CASSLGQGYTF
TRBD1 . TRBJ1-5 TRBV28 TGTGCCAGCGTGGGACAGGGGTTCAATCAGCCCCAGCATTTT CASVGQGFNQPQHF
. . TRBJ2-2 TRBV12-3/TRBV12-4 TGTGCCAGCAGCCCTAGAGGCACCGGGGAGCTGTTTTTT CASSPRGTGELFF
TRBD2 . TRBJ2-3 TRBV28 TGTGCCAGTTCGGGGGGGCGCGATACGCAGTATTTT CASSGGRDTQYF
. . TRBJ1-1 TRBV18 TGTGCCAGCTCACCCGTCCCTGAGATTAACACTGAAGCTTTCTTT CASSPVPEINTEAFF
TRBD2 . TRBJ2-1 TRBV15 TGTGCCACCAGCAGAAACCGGGACTACCGCAATTATGAGCAGTTCTTC CATSRNRDYRNYEQFF
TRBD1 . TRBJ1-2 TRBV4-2 TGTGCCAGCAGCCAAGTCGGACAGGACACCTATGGCTACACCTTC CASSQVGQDTYGYTF
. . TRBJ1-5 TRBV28 TGTGCCAGCAGTTCCCAGGGAGGAGGGACGGATCAGCCCCAGCATTTT CASSSQGGGTDQPQHF
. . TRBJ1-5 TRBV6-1 TGTGCCAGCAGTGAAGGTGTAAATCAGCCCCAGCATTTT CASSEGVNQPQHF
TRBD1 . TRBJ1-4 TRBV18 TGTGCCAGCTCCAGGGACAGTAATGAAAAACTGTTTTTT CASSRDSNEKLFF
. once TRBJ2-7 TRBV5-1 TGCGCCAGCAGCCCGTCTGCGGGGACGGGCGAGCAGTACTTC CASSPSAGTGEQYF
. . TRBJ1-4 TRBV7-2 TGTGCCAGCAGCTTAGTAACAGGTTTATATGAAAAACTGTTTTTT CASSLVTGLYEKLFF
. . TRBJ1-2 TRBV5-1 TGCGCCAGCAGCTTGAGGGCAGGGCCTAACTATGGCTACACCTTC CASSLRAGPNYGYTF
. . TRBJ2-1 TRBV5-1 TGCGCCAGCAGCTCAGGGATCGGTAGGTCCTACAATGAGCAGTTCTTC CASSSGIGRSYNEQFF
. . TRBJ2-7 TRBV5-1 TGCGCCAGCAGCCCCGAGGGCCTCTACGAGCAGTACTTC CASSPEGLYEQYF
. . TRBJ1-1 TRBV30 TGTGCCTGGAGTCAGACAGTCACTGAAGCTTTCTTT CAWSQTVTEAFF
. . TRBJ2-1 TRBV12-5 TGTGCTAGTGGCCATTCGGCAGGTGAGCAGTTCTTC CASGHSAGEQFF
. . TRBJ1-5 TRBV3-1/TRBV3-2 TGTGCCAGCAGCCAGGCAGGGCGATCTCAGCCCCAGCATTTT CASSQAGRSQPQHF
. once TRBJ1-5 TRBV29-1 TGCAGCGTTGGGTCGCGGGATCAGCCCCAGCATTTT CSVGSRDQPQHF
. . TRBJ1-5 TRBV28 TGTGCCAGCAGTTCCGCCGCAGGGCCCAATCAGCCCCAGCATTTT CASSSAAGPNQPQHF
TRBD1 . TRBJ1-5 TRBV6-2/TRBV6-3 TGTGCCAGCAGTTACGTGTATGGGACAGGAGTGGGCAATCAGCCCCAGCATTTT CASSYVYGTGVGNQPQHF
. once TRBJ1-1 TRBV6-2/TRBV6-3 TGTGCCAGCAGTTACCGGACGTCGGCTTTCTTT CASSYRTSAFF
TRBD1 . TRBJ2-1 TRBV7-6 TGTGCCAGCAGCCTGACAGCCCCCGGGACAGGGACGCTCAATGAGCAGTTCTTC CASSLTAPGTGTLNEQFF
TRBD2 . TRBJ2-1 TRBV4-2 TGTGCCAGCAGCCAAGATAGTGGGGGGGGTTTGGATGAGCAGTTCTTC CASSQDSGGGLDEQFF